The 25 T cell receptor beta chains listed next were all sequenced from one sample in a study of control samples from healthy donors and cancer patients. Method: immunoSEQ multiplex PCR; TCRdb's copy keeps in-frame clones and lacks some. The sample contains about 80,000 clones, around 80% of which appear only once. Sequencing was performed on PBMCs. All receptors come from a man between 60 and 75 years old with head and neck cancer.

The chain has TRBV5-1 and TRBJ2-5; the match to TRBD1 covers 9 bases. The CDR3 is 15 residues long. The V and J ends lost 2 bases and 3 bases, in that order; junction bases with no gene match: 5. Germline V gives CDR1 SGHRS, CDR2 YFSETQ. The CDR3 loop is CASSFGTGREETQYF. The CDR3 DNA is TGCGCCAGCAGCTTCGGGACAGGGAGGGAAGAGACCCAGTACTTC. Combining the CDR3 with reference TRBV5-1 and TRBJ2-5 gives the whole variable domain KAGVTQTPRYLIKTRGQQVTLSCSPISGHRSVSWYQQTPGQGLQFLFEYFSETQRNKGNFPGRFSGRQFSNSRSEMNVSTLELGDSALYLCASSFGTGREETQYFGPGTRLLVL.

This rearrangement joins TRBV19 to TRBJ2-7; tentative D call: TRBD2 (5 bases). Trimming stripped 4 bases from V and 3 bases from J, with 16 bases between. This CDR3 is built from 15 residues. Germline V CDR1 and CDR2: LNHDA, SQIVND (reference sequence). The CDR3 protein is CASSKKAPEVYEQYF. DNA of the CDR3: TGTGCCAGTAGTAAAAAGGCACCGGAGGTCTACGAGCAGTACTTC.

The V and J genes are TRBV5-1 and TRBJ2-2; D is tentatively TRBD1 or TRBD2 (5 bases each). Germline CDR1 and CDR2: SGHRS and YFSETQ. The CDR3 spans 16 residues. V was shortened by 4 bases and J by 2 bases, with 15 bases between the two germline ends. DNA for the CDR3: TGCGCCAGCAGCGGGACCTTCGTTGGTAACACCGGGGAGCTGTTTTTT. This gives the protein CASSGTFVGNTGELFF.

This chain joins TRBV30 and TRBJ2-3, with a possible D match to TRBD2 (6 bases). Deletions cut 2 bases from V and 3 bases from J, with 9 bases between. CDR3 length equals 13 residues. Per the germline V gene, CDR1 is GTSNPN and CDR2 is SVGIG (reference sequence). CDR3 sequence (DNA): TGTGCCTGGAGTCTCGGGAGTACAGATACGCAGTATTTT. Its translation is CAWSLGSTDTQYF.

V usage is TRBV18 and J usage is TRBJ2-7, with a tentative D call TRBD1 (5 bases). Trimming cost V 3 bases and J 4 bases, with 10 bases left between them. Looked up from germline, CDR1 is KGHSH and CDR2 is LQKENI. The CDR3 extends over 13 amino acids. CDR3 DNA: TGTGCCAGCTCACCCGACAGCGAATACGAGCAGTACTTC. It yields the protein CASSPDSEYEQYF.

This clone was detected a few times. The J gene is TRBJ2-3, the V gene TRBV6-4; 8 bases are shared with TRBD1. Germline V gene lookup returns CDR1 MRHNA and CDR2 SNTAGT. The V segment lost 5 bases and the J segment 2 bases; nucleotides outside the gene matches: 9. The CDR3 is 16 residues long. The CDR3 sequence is CASSKGQGAFTDTQYF. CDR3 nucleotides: TGTGCCAGCAGTAAAGGACAGGGCGCTTTCACAGATACGCAGTATTTT.

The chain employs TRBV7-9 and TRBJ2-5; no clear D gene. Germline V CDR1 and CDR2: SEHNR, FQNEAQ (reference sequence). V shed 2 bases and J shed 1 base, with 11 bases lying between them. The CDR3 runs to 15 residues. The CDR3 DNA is TGTGCCAGCAGCTTAACGCAGAGTCTCCAAGAGACCCAGTACTTC. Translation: CASSLTQSLQETQYF. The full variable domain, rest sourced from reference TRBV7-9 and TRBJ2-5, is DTGVSQNPRHKITKRGQNVTFRCDPISEHNRLYWYRQTLGQGPEFLTYFQNEAQLEKSRLLSDRFSAERPKGSFSTLEIQRTEQGDSAMYLCASSLTQSLQETQYFGPGTRLLVL.

CDR3 region: CASKQGAQNTGELFF. The DNA of the CDR3 is TGCGCCAGCAAACAGGGGGCCCAAAACACCGGGGAGCTGTTTTTT. The chain recombines TRBV5-1 with TRBJ2-2, with 9 bases lining up with TRBD1. Germline V CDR1 and CDR2: SGHRS, YFSETQ. There are 15 residues in the CDR3. J was trimmed by 2 bases and V by 6 bases; bases with no gene match: 5.

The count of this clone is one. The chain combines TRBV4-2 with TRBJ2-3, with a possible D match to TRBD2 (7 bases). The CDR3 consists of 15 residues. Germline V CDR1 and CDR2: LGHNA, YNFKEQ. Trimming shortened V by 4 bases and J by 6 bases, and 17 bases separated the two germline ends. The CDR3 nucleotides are TGTGCCAGCAGCCCCCTGGGGGGGGCAGGCGATACGCAGTATTTT. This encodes CASSPLGGAGDTQYF.

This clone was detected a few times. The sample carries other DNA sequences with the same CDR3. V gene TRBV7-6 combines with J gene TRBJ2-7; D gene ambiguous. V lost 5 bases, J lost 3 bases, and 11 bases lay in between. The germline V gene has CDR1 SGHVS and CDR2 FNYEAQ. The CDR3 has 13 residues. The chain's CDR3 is CASSPGPNYEQYF. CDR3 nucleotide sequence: TGTGCCAGCAGCCCTGGACCCAACTACGAGCAGTACTTC.

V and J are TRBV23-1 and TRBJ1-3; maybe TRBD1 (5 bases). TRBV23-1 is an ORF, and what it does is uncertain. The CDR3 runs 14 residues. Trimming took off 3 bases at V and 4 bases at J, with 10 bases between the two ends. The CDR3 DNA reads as TGCGCCAGCAGTCATTGGGGGGACGGAAACACCATATATTTT. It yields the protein CASSHWGDGNTIYF.

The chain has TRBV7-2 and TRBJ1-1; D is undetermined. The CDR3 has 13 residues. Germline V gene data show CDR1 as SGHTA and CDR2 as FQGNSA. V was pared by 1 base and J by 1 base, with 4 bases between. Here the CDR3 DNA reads TGTGCCAGCAGCTTAGGAGAGAACACTGAAGCTTTCTTT. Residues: CASSLGENTEAFF.

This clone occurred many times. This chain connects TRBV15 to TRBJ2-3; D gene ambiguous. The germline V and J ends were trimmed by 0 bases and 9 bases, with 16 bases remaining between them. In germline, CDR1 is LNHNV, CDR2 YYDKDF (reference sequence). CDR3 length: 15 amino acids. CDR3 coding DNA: TGTGCCACCAGCAGAGATCTGGCAGGAGTGAAGACGCAGTATTTT. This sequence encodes CATSRDLAGVKTQYF.

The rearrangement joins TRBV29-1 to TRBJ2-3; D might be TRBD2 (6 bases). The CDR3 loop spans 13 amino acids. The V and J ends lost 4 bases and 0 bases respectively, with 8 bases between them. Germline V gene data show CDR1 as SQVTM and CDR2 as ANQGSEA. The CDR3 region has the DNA TGCAGCGTTGTCGGGGGTAGCACAGATACGCAGTATTTT. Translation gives CSVVGGSTDTQYF.

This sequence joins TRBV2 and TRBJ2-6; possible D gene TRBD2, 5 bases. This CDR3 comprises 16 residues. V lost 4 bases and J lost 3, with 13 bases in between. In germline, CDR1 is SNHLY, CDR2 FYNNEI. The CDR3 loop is CASSAPGTSGANVLTF. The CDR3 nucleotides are TGTGCCAGCAGTGCCCCGGGAACGAGTGGGGCCAACGTCCTGACTTTC.

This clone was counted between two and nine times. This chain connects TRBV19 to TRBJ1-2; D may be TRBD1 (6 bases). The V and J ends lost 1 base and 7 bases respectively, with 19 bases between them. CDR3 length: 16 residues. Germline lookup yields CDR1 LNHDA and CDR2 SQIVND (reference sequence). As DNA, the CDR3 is TGTGCCAGTAGTATAGGGAGAGGAGGATTCAGGGGTGGCTACACCTTC. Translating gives CASSIGRGGFRGGYTF.

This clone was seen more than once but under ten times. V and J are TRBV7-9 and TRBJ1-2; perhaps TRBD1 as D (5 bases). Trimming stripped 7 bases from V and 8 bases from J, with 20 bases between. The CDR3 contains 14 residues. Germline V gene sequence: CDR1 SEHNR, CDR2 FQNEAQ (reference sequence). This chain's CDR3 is CASTYTGGDGGYTF. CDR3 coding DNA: TGTGCCAGCACCTACACGGGAGGGGACGGCGGCTACACCTTC.

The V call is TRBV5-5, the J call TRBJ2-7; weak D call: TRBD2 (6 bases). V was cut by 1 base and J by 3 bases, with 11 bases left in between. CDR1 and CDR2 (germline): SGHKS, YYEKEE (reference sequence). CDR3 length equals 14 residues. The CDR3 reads CASSLYWGVYEQYF. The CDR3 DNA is TGTGCCAGCAGCTTGTACTGGGGGGTCTACGAGCAGTACTTC.

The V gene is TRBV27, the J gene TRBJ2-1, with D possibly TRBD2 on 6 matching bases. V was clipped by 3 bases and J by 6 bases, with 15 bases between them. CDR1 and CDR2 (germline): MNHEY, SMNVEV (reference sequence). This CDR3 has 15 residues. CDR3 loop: CASSFGGAGVNEQFF. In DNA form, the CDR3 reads TGTGCCAGCAGTTTCGGCGGGGCAGGCGTCAATGAGCAGTTCTTC.

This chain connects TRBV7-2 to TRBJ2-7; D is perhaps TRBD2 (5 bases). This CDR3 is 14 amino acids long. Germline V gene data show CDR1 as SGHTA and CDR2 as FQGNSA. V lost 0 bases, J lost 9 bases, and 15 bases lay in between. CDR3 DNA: TGTGCCAGCAGCTTAGCGGGTAGGGAGACGTGGCAGTACTTC. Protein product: CASSLAGRETWQYF.

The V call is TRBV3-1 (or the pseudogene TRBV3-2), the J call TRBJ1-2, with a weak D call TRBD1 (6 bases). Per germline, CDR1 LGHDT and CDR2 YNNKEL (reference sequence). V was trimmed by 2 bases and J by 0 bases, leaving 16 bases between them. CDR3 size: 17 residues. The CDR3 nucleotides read TGTGCCAGCAGCCAAACCGCCGGGACACCCACTAACTATGGCTACACCTTC. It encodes CASSQTAGTPTNYGYTF.

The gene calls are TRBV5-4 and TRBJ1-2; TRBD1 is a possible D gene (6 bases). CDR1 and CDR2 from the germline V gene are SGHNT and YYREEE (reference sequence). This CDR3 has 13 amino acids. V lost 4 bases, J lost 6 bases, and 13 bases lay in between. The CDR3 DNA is TGTGCCAGCAGCCAGGGGATTATTAATGGCTACACCTTC. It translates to CASSQGIINGYTF.

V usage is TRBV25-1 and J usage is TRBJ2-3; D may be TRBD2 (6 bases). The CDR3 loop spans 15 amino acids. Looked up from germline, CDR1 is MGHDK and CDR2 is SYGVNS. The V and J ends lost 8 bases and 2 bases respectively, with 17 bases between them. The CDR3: CASSIAVWDTDTQYF. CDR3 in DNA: TGTGCCAGCTCGATAGCGGTATGGGACACAGATACGCAGTATTTT. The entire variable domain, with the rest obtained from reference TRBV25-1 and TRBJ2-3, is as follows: EADIYQTPRYLVIGTGKKITLECSQTMGHDKMYWYQQDPGMELHLIHYSYGVNSTEKGDLSSESTVSRIRTEHFPLTLESARPSHTSQYLCASSIAVWDTDTQYFGPGTRLTVL.

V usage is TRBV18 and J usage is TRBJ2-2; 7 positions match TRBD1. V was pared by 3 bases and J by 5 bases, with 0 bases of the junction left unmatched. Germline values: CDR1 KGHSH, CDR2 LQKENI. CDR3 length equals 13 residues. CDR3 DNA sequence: TGTGCCAGCTCACCGGACAGGACCGGGGAGCTGTTTTTT. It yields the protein CASSPDRTGELFF.

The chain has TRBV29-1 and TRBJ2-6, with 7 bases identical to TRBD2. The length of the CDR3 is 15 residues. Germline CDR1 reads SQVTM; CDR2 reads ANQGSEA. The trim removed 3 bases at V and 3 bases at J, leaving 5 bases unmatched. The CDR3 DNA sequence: TGCAGCGTTGAGGCGGGAGTAAGTGGGGCCAACGTCCTGACTTTC. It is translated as CSVEAGVSGANVLTF.